These 3 T cell receptor beta chains were sequenced from one sample in a study of shared clonotypes between healthy human individuals. Only in-frame clones appear in the TCRdb table, and some are missing; sequencing was by immunoSEQ multiplex PCR. The table lists approximately 1,000,000 clones, more than 75% of them singletons. Sample: memory CD4+ T cells from PBMCs. Subset reported: CD45RA-negative fraction. Receptor source: a man younger than 35 in good health. Some clones in this sample may be carry-over from other donors' samples.

V usage is TRBV9 and J usage is TRBJ2-3; 11 bases fit TRBD1. Trimming took 0 bases from V and 8 from J; bases not matched to a gene: 17. Germline lookup yields CDR1 SGDLS and CDR2 YYNGEE. This CDR3 comprises 19 residues. The CDR3 region is CASSVGLRGTGGTGSTQYF. CDR3 nucleotide sequence: TGTGCCAGCAGCGTAGGTTTAAGGGGGACAGGGGGTACCGGAAGTACGCAGTATTTT.

The chain joins TRBV7-2 to TRBJ2-1; D possibly corresponds to TRBD1 (6 bases). This CDR3 has 14 residues. CDR1 is SGHTA and CDR2 is FQGNSA in the germline V gene. V was pared by 3 bases and J by 2 bases, with 8 bases between. In DNA form, the CDR3 reads TGTGCCAGCAGCTTCCGGACAGCCTACAATGAGCAGTTCTTC. Translation: CASSFRTAYNEQFF.

The chain is built from TRBV7-3 and TRBJ2-7, with TRBD2 matching 8 bases. Germline values: CDR1 SGHTA, CDR2 FQGTGA. J was trimmed by 3 bases and V by 0 bases; bases with no gene match: 1. This CDR3 is 14 amino acids long. The DNA of the CDR3 is TGTGCCAGCAGCTTAACCGGGACTAGCTACGAGCAGTACTTC. Its protein is CASSLTGTSYEQYF.